This is a list of T cell receptor beta chains from one sample in a study of blood T cell repertoires in COVID-19. Some clones are missing from TCRdb's copy, which holds only in-frame ones; the method was immunoSEQ multiplex PCR. The data contain fewer than 200,000 clones, 84% of them seen just once; the ten biggest clones take up 3% to 3.5%. Material for sequencing was PBMCs or T cells enriched from blood (not recorded which). The receptors were gathered from a woman under 40 who had been exposed to COVID-19. CDR3s include the opening cysteine and the closing phenylalanine or tryptophan. D genes are given only for firm matches. Some rows mark clone size as missing; the rest say once, few, many or name a class of expanded clone.

>TRBV29-1|NA|NA|TRBJ1-1
TGCAGCGTTGCCCAGAAGAACACTGAAGCTTTCTTT
CSVAQKNTEAFF
>TRBV12-5|NA|TRBD2|TRBJ2-7
TGTGCTAGTGGTTTGGCACTAGCGGGGGGGCTCTACGAGCAGTACTTC
CASGLALAGGLYEQYF
>TRBV25-1|NA|NA|TRBJ2-4
TGTGCCAGCAGTGCCCACGCCGGGGCCAAAAACATTCAGTACTTC
CASSAHAGAKNIQYF
>TRBV14|NA|NA|TRBJ2-5
TGTGCCAGCAGCCAAGTTGTGGGGGGGACCCAGTACTTC
CASSQVVGGTQYF
>TRBV11-2|NA|TRBD2|TRBJ2-3
TGTGCCAGCACAATTAGCGGGGGGGCTTCGGATACGCAGTATTTT
CASTISGGASDTQYF
>TRBV11-2|many|TRBD1|TRBJ2-3
TGTGCCAGCAGCTTAGACCCGACAGGGTGGACAGATACGCAGTATTTT
CASSLDPTGWTDTQYF
>TRBV10-3|NA|NA|TRBJ2-2
TGTGCCATCAGTGAGTCTGACAGGTTCGCCGGGGAGCTGTTTTTT
CAISESDRFAGELFF
>TRBV3-1/TRBV3-2|few|NA|TRBJ1-1
TGTGCCAGCAGCCAAGTAGGCCAGGAGAACACTGAAGCTTTCTTT
CASSQVGQENTEAFF
>TRBV5-8|NA|TRBD2|TRBJ2-7
TGTGCCAGCAGCTGGGAGGGACTAGCGGGGAACTACGAGCAGTACTTC
CASSWEGLAGNYEQYF
>TRBV5-6|NA|NA|TRBJ1-2
TGTGCCAGCAGCCCTTTCCCGGGGTACGGCTACACCTTC
CASSPFPGYGYTF
>TRBV6-5|NA|NA|TRBJ1-1
TGTGCCAGCAGTTTTAGGAGGGGCACTGAAGCTTTCTTT
CASSFRRGTEAFF
>TRBV9|once|TRBD1|TRBJ1-1
TGTGCCAGCAGCCCCGAGGGGGCAAGAGCTTTCTTT
CASSPEGARAFF
>TRBV4-3|NA|TRBD1|TRBJ2-5
TGCGCCAGCAGCCAAGGTGAACGGACAGGGGGAGAGACCCAGTACTTC
CASSQGERTGGETQYF
>TRBV27|few|NA|TRBJ1-2
TGTGCCAGCAGTTTATCCCCCTGGGCGGGGGGGAGTACTAACTATGGCTACACCTTC
CASSLSPWAGGSTNYGYTF
>TRBV18|NA|NA|TRBJ2-7
TGTGCCAGCTCACCAATCACAGCCTACGAGCAGTACTTC
CASSPITAYEQYF
>TRBV6-5|NA|NA|TRBJ1-1
TGTGCCAGCGGTTGGACTCAGCTCATGAACACTGAAGCTTTCTTT
CASGWTQLMNTEAFF
>TRBV6-5|once|NA|TRBJ2-7
TGTGCCAGCGAAGGGGATCCCCTCTACGAGCAGTACTTC
CASEGDPLYEQYF
>TRBV6-1|NA|TRBD2|TRBJ2-3
TGTGCCAGCAGTGACCACGTAAGACTAGCGGGGGGGACAGATACGCAGTATTTT
CASSDHVRLAGGTDTQYF
>TRBV6-5|NA|NA|TRBJ2-2
TGTGCCAGCAGTTACTCTTCTAGCGCGCACGTATGGGAGCTGTTTTTT
CASSYSSSAHVWELFF
>TRBV29-1|NA|TRBD1|TRBJ2-5
TGCAGCGTTGAGGACGGGACAGTGGCGATGGAGACCCAGTACTTC
CSVEDGTVAMETQYF
>TRBV7-8|once|NA|TRBJ2-2
TGTGCCAGCAGCTTAGGACAGACATTGACCGGGGAGCTGTTTTTT
CASSLGQTLTGELFF
>TRBV18|NA|NA|TRBJ1-1
TGTGCCAGCTCACTAACGGGGGGGCGGGACACTGAAGCTTTCTTT
CASSLTGGRDTEAFF
>TRBV5-5|NA|NA|TRBJ1-4
TGTGCCAGCAGCTTGTTCGCGGGGGCCCCTAATGAAAAACTGTTTTTT
CASSLFAGAPNEKLFF
>TRBV5-8|NA|NA|TRBJ2-2
TGTGCCAGCAGCCCGCGGAGTATCACCGGGGAGCTGTTTTTT
CASSPRSITGELFF